The T cell receptor beta chain under discussion was sequenced for a study of cytomegalovirus exposure and HLA in healthy donors. About the study: The platform used for the roughly 130 validation repertoires matched that of the approximately 670 first-cohort repertoires, a later analysis reported. Findings and limits, study-wide: Most TCRs appeared rarely, but some public TCRs recurred in many donors. Altogether, about 160 TCR beta chains were recorded as cytomegalovirus-associated.

Using immunoSEQ multiplex PCR, the repertoire was profiled, and TCRdb retains in-frame clones only, with some absent. The sample yields about 75,000 clones, around 85% seen once. Germline assignment: CDR1 MNHEY and CDR2 SVGAGI. The CDR3 is 15 amino acids. J was trimmed by 3 bases and V by 0 bases; bases with no gene match: 2. Worth noting for this clone: Its cognate antigen is unknown.

Sequenced input: PBMCs. The chain combines TRBV6-5 with TRBJ2-7; TRBD2 matches 10 bases. The TCR comes from a young man in good health and CMV-seronegative. The CDR3, as DNA: TGTGCCAGCAGTTACTCTGCTAGCGGGAGCTACGAGCAGTACGTC. Protein sequence: CASSYSASGSYEQYV.